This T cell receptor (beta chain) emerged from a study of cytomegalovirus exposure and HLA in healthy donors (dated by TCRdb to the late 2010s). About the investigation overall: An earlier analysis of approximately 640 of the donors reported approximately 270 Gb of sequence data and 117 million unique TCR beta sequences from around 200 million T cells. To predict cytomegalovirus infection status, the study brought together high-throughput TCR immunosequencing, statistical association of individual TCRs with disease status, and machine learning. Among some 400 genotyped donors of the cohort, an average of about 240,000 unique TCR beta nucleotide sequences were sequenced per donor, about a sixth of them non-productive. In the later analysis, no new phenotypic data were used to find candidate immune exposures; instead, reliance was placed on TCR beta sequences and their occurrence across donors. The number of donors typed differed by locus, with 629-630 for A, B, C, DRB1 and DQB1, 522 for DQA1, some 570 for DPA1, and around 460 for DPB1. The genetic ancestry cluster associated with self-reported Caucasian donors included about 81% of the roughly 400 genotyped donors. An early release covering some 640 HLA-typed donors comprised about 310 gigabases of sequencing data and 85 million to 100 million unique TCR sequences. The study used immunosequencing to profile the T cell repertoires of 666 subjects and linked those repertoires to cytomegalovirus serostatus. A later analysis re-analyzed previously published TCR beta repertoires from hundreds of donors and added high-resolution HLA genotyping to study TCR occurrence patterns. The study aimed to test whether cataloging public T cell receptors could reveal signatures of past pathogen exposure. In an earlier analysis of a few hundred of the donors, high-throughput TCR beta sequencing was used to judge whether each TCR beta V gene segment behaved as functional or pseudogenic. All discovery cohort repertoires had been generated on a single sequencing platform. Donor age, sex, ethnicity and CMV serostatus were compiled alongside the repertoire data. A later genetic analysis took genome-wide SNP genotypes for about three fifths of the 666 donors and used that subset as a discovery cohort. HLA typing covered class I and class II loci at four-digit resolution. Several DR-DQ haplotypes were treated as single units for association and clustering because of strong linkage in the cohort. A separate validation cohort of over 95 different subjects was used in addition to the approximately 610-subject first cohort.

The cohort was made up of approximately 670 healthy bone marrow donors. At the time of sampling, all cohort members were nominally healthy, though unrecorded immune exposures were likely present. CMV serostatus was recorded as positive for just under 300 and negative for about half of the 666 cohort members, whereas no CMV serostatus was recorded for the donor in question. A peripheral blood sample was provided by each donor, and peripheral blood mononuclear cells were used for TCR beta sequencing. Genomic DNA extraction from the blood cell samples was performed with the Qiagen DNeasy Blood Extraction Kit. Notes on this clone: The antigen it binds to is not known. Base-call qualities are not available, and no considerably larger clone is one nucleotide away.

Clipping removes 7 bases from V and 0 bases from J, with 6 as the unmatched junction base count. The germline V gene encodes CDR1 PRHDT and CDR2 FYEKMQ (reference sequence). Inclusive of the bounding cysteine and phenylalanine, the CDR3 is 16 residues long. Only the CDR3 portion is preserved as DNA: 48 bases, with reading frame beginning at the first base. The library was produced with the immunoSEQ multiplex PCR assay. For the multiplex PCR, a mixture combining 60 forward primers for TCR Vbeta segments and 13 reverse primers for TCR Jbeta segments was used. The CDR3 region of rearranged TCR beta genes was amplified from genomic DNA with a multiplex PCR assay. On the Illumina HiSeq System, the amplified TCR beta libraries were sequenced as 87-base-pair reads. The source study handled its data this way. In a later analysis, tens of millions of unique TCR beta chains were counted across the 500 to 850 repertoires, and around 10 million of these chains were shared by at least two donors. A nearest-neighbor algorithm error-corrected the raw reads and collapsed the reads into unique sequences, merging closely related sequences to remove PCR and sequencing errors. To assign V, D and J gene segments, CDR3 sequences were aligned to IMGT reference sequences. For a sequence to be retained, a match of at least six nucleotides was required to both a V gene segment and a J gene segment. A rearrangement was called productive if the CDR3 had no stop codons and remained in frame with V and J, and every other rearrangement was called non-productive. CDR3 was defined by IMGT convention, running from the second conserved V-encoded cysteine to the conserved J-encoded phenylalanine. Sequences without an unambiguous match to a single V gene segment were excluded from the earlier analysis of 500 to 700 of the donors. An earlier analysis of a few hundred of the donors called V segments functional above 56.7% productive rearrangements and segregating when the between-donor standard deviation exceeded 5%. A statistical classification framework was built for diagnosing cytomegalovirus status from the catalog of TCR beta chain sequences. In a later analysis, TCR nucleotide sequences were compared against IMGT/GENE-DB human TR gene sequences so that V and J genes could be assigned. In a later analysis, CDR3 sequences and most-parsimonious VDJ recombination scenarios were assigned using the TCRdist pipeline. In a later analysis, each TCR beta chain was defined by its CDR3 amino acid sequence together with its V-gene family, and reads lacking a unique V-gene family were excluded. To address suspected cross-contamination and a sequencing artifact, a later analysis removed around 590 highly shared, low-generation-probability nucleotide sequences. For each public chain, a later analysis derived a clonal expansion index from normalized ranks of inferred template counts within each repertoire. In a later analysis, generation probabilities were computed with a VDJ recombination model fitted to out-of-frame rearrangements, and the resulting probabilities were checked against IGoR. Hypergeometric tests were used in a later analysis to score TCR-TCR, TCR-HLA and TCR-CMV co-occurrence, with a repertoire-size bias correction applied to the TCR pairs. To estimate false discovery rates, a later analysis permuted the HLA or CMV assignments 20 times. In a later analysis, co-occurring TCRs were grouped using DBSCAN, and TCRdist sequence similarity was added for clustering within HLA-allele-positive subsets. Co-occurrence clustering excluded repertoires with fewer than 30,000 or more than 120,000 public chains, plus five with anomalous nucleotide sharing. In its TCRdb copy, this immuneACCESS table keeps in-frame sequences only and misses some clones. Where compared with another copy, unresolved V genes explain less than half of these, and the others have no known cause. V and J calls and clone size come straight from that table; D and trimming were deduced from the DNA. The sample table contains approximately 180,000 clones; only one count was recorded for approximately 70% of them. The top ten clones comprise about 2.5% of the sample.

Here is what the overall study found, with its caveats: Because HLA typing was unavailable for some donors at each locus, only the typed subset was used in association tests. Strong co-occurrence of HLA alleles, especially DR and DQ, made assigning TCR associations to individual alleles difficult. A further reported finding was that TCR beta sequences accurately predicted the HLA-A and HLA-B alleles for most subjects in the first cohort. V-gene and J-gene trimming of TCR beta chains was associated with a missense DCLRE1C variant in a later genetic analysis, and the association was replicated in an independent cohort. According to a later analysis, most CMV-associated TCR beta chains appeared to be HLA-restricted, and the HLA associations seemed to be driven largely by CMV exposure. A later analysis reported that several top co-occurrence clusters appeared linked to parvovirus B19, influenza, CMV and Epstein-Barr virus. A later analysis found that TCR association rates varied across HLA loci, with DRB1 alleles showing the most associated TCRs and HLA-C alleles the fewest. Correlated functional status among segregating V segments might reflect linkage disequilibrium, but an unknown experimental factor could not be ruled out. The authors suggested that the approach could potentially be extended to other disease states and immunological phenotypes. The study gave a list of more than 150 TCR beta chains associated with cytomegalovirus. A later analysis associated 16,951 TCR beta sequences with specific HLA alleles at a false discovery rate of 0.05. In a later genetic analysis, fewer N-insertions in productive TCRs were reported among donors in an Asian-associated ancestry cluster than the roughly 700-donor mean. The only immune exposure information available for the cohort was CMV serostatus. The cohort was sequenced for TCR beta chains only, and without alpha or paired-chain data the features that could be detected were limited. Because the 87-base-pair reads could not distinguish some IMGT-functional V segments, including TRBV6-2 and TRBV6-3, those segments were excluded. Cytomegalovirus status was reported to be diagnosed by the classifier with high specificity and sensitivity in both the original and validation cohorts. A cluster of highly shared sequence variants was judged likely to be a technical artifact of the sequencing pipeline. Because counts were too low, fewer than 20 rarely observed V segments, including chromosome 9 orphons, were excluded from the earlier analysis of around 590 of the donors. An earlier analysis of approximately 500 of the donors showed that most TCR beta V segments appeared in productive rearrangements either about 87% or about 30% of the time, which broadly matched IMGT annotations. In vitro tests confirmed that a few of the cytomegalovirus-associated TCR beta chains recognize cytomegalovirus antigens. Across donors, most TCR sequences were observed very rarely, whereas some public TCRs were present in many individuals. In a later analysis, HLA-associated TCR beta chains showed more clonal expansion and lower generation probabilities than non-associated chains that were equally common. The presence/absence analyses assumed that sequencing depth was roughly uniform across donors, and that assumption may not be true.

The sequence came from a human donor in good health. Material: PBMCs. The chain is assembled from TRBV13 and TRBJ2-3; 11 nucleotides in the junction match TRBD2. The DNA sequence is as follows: TGTGCCAGCATAAATAGACTAGCGGGGAGCACAGATACGCAGTATTTT. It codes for CASINRLAGSTDTQYF. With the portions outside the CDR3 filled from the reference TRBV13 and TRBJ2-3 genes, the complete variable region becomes AAGVIQSPRHLIKEKRETATLKCYPIPRHDTVYWYQQGPGQDPQFLISFYEKMQSDKGSIPDRFSAQQFSDYHSELNMSSLELGDSALYFCASINRLAGSTDTQYFGPGTRLTVL.